Reported below is one T cell receptor (beta chain). The data were obtained in a study of T cell responses to AZD1222 COVID-19 vaccine. The length of the CDR3 is 15 residues. The data were produced by immunoSEQ multiplex PCR, yet TCRdb's version contains in-frame clones alone and is incomplete. This table holds 100,000 to 120,000 clones, nearly 90% found once. This clonotype was sampled from an adult in good health. This rearrangement joins TRBV21-1 to TRBJ2-5; the D call of TRBD2 is as the table states it, not checked on the DNA. TRBV21-1 represents a pseudogene. The sequencing here drew on peripheral blood, taken on day 0 of AZD1222 vaccination. The CDR3 loop is CASSGVAGAQETQYF. The CDR3 bases are TGTGCCAGCAGCGGCGTAGCGGGGGCCCAAGAGACCCAGTACTTC.